These 22 T cell receptor beta chains came from one sample sequenced in a study of blood T cells in healthy people across ages (dated by TCRdb to the mid-2010s). The library relied on 5' RACE. Instrument on record: Illumina HiSeq 2500. A second about 7 to 12 cycle PCR used a sample-barcoded 5' primer and a J-beta primer mix. TCRdb applied fastp at Q25 and MiXCR to the public reads, then kept only in-frame beta chains. CDR3 protein duplicates are merged, each entry listing the most common genes and DNA. The sample table contains just under 900,000 distinct CDR3 sequences; only one count was recorded for 29% of them. Clones ranked in the top ten supply roughly a sixth of the sample. Specimen: blood. The receptors originated from a woman aged 80 or older in good health.

This clonotype was observed at least ten times. This chain uses TRBV29-1 with TRBJ1-2, with D possibly being TRBD1 (6 bases). V lost 6 bases to trimming and J lost 6 bases, with 23 bases between them. The CDR3 runs to 15 residues. Germline lookup yields CDR1 SQVTM and CDR2 ANQGSEA. The CDR3 DNA follows: TGCAGCGTAGTACGGGACACGCAATCTGGCGATGGCTACACCTTC. This translates into CSVVRDTQSGDGYTF.

As for this clonotype: This sequence may be a read error, since a much larger clone differs from it by one base. CDR3 residues: CASRSRGRYNEQYF. The CDR3 region has the DNA TGTGCCAGCCGATCCAGGGGAAGGTACAATGAGCAGTACTTC. The rearrangement joins TRBV28 to TRBJ2-1; TRBD1 might be the D (6 bases). The J call may be mistaken, given a closer DNA end match to TRBJ2-7. Germline V gene lookup returns CDR1 MDHEN and CDR2 SYDVKM. This CDR3 region has 14 residues.

This chain joins TRBV20-1 and TRBJ1-2; D remains unclear. The CDR3 consists of 13 residues. Trimming pared 5 bases from V and 0 bases from J, leaving 10 bases between. In germline, CDR1 is DFQATT, CDR2 SNEGSKA (reference sequence). CDR3 sequence (DNA): TGCAGTGCTGCCGACCGCTCTAACTATGGCTACACCTTC. Its translation is CSAADRSNYGYTF.

This clonotype showed up many times. The chain couples TRBV9 to TRBJ2-1, with 8 bases matching TRBD2. The V gene's germline CDR1 is SGDLS and CDR2 YYNGEE. The ends lost 0 bases at V and 5 bases at J; junction bases unmatched: 4. This CDR3 spans 15 amino acids. The CDR3 DNA reads TGTGCCAGCAGCGTAGTAACGGGGGGGAACAATGAGCAGTTCTTC. Translated: CASSVVTGGNNEQFF.

The chain joins TRBV19 to TRBJ2-1; 8 bases align to TRBD1. Per the germline V gene, CDR1 is LNHDA and CDR2 is SQIVND (reference sequence). V lost 6 bases to trimming and J lost 10 bases; unmatched junction nucleotides: 11. The CDR3 runs to 14 residues. The CDR3 region is CASSVQGAPEEQFF. The CDR3 DNA sequence: TGTGCCAGTAGCGTTCAGGGGGCTCCGGAGGAGCAGTTCTTC.

This clonotype was seen a handful of times. This chain uses TRBV12-3 or TRBV12-4 with TRBJ2-2; D gene unclear. The CDR3 extends over 13 amino acids. The V and J ends lost 4 bases and 7 bases respectively, with 10 bases between them. CDR3 loop: CASSSGSGGELFF. CDR3 DNA: TGTGCCAGCAGTTCTGGGTCCGGCGGGGAGCTGTTTTTT.

The table lists this clonotype with a few counts. The genes are TRBV11-2 and TRBJ1-2, with D perhaps TRBD1 (5 bases). Trimming left V 1 base short and J 7 bases short, with 16 bases between. The length of the CDR3 is 15 residues. The germline gives CDR1 SGHAT, CDR2 FQNNGV. The CDR3 loop reads CASSLAAGSGTGYTF. The DNA for the CDR3 is TGTGCCAGCAGCTTAGCGGCTGGATCGGGGACTGGCTACACCTTC.

This clonotype was found many times. The chain carries TRBV5-1 and TRBJ2-3; 10 bases map to TRBD1. The CDR3 sequence is 16 residues long. The germline V gene has CDR1 SGHRS and CDR2 YFSETQ. Germline trimming cut 3 bases from V and 2 bases from J; bases unmatched to any gene: 6. CDR3 region: CASSSDRGRPTDTQYF. The CDR3 DNA is TGCGCCAGCAGCTCAGACAGGGGGCGCCCCACAGATACGCAGTATTTT.

Only a few counts were recorded for this clonotype. The chain is built from TRBV30 and TRBJ2-3; TRBD1 matches at 8 bases. V was clipped by 4 bases and J by 1 base; unmatched bases: 7. The CDR3 loop spans 15 amino acids. Germline CDR1 reads GTSNPN; CDR2 reads SVGIG (reference sequence). The CDR3 DNA follows: TGTGCCTGGAATCCTGGACAGGGACGCACAGATACGCAGTATTTT. It translates to CAWNPGQGRTDTQYF.

The V and J genes are TRBV19 and TRBJ2-5; 8 bases align to TRBD2. The germline V gene encodes CDR1 LNHDA and CDR2 SQIVND (reference sequence). The CDR3 spans 14 residues. The J segment lost 1 base and the V segment lost 6 bases, leaving 4 bases of the junction unmatched. This CDR3 reads CASSGGGTQETQYF. DNA for the CDR3: TGTGCCAGTAGCGGCGGGGGGACCCAAGAGACCCAGTACTTC.

The chain recombines TRBV9 with TRBJ2-1; perhaps TRBD1 as D (10 bases). Germline lookup yields CDR1 SGDLS and CDR2 YYNGEE. This CDR3 has 23 amino acids. The V end lost 0 bases, the J end lost 6 bases, and 37 bases lay between the germline ends. The CDR3 DNA follows: TGTGCCAGCAGCGTAGCCTTAAATCCGGGACAGGGGCGGGGGGGTAGTAATTTCAATGAGCAGTTCTTC. Translating it yields CASSVALNPGQGRGGSNFNEQFF.

This clonotype was observed at least ten times. This chain uses TRBV20-1 with TRBJ2-7; weak D call: TRBD1 (5 bases). The CDR3 runs 13 residues. Germline V gene data show CDR1 as DFQATT and CDR2 as SNEGSKA (reference sequence). V lost 3 bases to trimming and J lost 2 bases, with 11 bases between them. CDR3 protein: CSARKTVTYEQYF. The CDR3 nucleotides read TGCAGTGCTAGGAAGACAGTAACCTACGAGCAGTACTTC.

The rearrangement links TRBV13 to TRBJ2-3; D could derive from TRBD1 or TRBD2 (5 bases each). The CDR3 sequence is 16 residues long. With 4 bases removed from V and 0 bases from J, the gap between germline ends came to 14 bases. Germline V gene sequence: CDR1 PRHDT, CDR2 FYEKMQ (reference sequence). CDR3 amino acids: CASSSMGRVSTDTQYF. The CDR3 DNA sequence: TGTGCCAGCAGCTCGATGGGGCGGGTAAGCACAGATACGCAGTATTTT.

V is TRBV29-1 and J is TRBJ1-5; D might be TRBD1 (5 bases). CDR3 size: 13 residues. The germline gives CDR1 SQVTM, CDR2 ANQGSEA. V lost 5 bases, J lost 6 bases, and 14 bases lay in between. The CDR3 DNA reads as TGCAGCGTTAATAGGGGACCGGGTCAGCCCCAGCATTTT. It codes for CSVNRGPGQPQHF.

This clonotype occurred a few times. V and J are TRBV30 and TRBJ2-4; 10 positions match TRBD2. Germline values: CDR1 GTSNPN, CDR2 SVGIG (reference sequence). Trimming cost V 2 bases and J 6 bases; bases outside gene matches: 4. The CDR3 is 14 amino acids. The CDR3 coding sequence is TGTGCCTGGAGTCCAAGGACTAGCGGAAACATTCAGTACTTC. Translated, it gives CAWSPRTSGNIQYF.

This clonotype was seen ten or more times. The CDR3 protein is CASSSRTGLGGNEQFF. CDR3 coding DNA: TGTGCCAGCAGCTCCAGGACAGGGCTCGGCGGCAATGAGCAGTTCTTC. The J gene is TRBJ2-1, the V gene TRBV5-5; 8 nucleotides align to TRBD1. J was trimmed by 6 bases and V by 3 bases; bases with no gene match: 11. Germline CDR1 reads SGHKS; CDR2 reads YYEKEE (reference sequence). The CDR3 spans 16 residues.

This clonotype was detected ten times or more. V and J are TRBV7-2 and TRBJ2-7; D is perhaps TRBD1 or TRBD2 (5 bases each). The CDR3 is made up of 14 amino acids. Looked up from germline, CDR1 is SGHTA and CDR2 is FQGNSA. Trimming pared 6 bases from V and 2 bases from J, leaving 14 bases between. The CDR3 loop reads CASSPVGDPYEQYF. DNA for the CDR3: TGTGCCAGCAGTCCGGTGGGGGACCCCTACGAGCAGTACTTC.

This clonotype was counted at least ten times. The chain is built from TRBV7-2 and TRBJ2-5, with a tentative D call TRBD1 (5 bases). Germline values: CDR1 SGHTA, CDR2 FQGNSA. The CDR3 extends over 15 amino acids. Trimming pared 0 bases from V and 7 bases from J, leaving 15 bases between. This chain's CDR3 is CASSLAPGQDGTQYF. The CDR3 bases are TGTGCCAGCAGCTTAGCACCAGGACAAGACGGGACCCAGTACTTC.

This clonotype has at least ten counts. V and J are TRBV5-5 and TRBJ2-5; 8 nucleotides agree with TRBD1. This CDR3 spans 15 amino acids. The germline V gene encodes CDR1 SGHKS and CDR2 YYEKEE (reference sequence). Trimming at V came to 1 base and at J to 1 base, leaving 3 bases not matched to a gene. The CDR3 is CASSLRTGRQETQYF. CDR3 nucleotides: TGTGCCAGCAGCTTGAGGACAGGGCGCCAAGAGACCCAGTACTTC.

The J gene is TRBJ2-4, the V gene TRBV6-5; D unresolved. Germline values: CDR1 MNHEY, CDR2 SVGAGI. Trimming took off 3 bases at V and 1 base at J, with 13 bases between the two ends. This CDR3 has 16 residues. CDR3 loop: CASSYSGPGAKNIQYF. DNA of the CDR3: TGTGCCAGCAGTTATTCAGGCCCCGGGGCCAAAAACATTCAGTACTTC.

In its sample, this clonotype was seen many times. J is TRBJ1-1 and V is TRBV12-3 or TRBV12-4; 7 bases are a match to TRBD1. The CDR3 covers 14 residues. J gave up 0 bases and V 6 bases, and 4 bases lay outside the gene matches. DNA for the CDR3: TGTGCCAGCAGACTACAGGGGATGAACACTGAAGCTTTCTTT. Encoded protein: CASRLQGMNTEAFF.

This clonotype was counted ten times or more. The gene calls are TRBV5-5 and TRBJ2-1; 12 bases are shared with TRBD1. The V gene's germline CDR1 is SGHKS and CDR2 YYEKEE (reference sequence). With V trimmed by 4 bases and J by 7 bases, 6 bases remained unmatched. CDR3 size: 15 residues. The CDR3 coding sequence is TGTGCCAGCAGCCCGGGACAGGGGGCGATAAATGAGCAGTTCTTC. This encodes CASSPGQGAINEQFF.